Below are 31 T cell receptor beta chains sequenced from a single sample in a study of blood T cell repertoires in COVID-19. TCRdb's copy holds only in-frame clones and misses some; the assay was immunoSEQ multiplex PCR. This table has hundreds of thousands of clones, roughly 90% appearing once. Sequenced input: peripheral blood. The receptor source for this set is a woman aged 70 to 79 with COVID-19, enrolled during active disease.

The CDR3 here is CASMGGTGGSYEQYF. CDR3 coding DNA: TGCGCCAGCATGGGCGGGACAGGGGGGTCCTACGAGCAGTACTTC. This rearrangement joins TRBV5-1 to TRBJ2-7; 11 nucleotides align to TRBD1. The germline gives CDR1 SGHRS, CDR2 YFSETQ. This CDR3 is 15 amino acids long. Losses at the gene ends were 6 bases for V and 1 base for J; bases not matched to a gene: 6.

This clone appeared a single time. The gene calls are TRBV30 and TRBJ2-2; 8 nucleotides match TRBD2. V lost 0 bases to trimming and J lost 4 bases; unmatched junction nucleotides: 4. The CDR3 is 15 amino acids. CDR1 is GTSNPN and CDR2 is SVGIG in the germline V gene (reference sequence). The CDR3 sequence: CAWSVIAGPTGELFF. CDR3 coding DNA: TGTGCCTGGAGTGTAATAGCGGGGCCCACCGGGGAGCTGTTTTTT.

The chain carries TRBV30 and TRBJ2-2; 7 bases fit TRBD2. Germline CDR1 GTSNPN, CDR2 SVGIG (reference sequence). This CDR3 region has 14 residues. V shed 3 bases, J shed 8 bases, and the junction held 9 bases outside the gene matches. CDR3 sequence reads: CAWRGPGGPGELFF. The CDR3 DNA sequence: TGTGCCTGGAGGGGACCGGGAGGCCCGGGGGAGCTGTTTTTT.

The DNA for the CDR3 is TGCAGTGCTAGTCCCTCCACAGATAGCAATCAGCCCCAGCATTTT. It translates to CSASPSTDSNQPQHF. This chain links TRBV20-1 with TRBJ1-5, with D uncertain. Trimming left V 3 bases short and J 0 bases short, with 12 bases between. This CDR3 spans 15 amino acids. Germline V gives CDR1 DFQATT, CDR2 SNEGSKA (reference sequence).

The rearrangement joins TRBV6-1 to TRBJ1-6; 9 nucleotides agree with TRBD1. With 0 bases clipped from V and 4 bases from J, the junction kept 7 bases outside the gene matches. This CDR3 comprises 18 residues. In germline, CDR1 is MNHNS, CDR2 SASEGT. The CDR3 protein is CASSEAGQGLPYNSPLHF. CDR3 coding DNA: TGTGCCAGCAGTGAAGCCGGACAGGGGCTTCCATATAATTCACCCCTCCACTTT.

This chain connects TRBV5-5 to TRBJ1-4; possibly TRBD1 for D (6 bases). With 3 bases removed from V and 4 bases from J, the gap between germline ends came to 10 bases. Per germline, CDR1 SGHKS and CDR2 YYEKEE (reference sequence). This CDR3 is 14 amino acids long. CDR3 residues: CASSSDRINEKLFF. Written as DNA, the CDR3 is TGTGCCAGCAGCTCGGACAGAATTAATGAAAAACTGTTTTTT.

The chain has TRBV19 and TRBJ2-5, with a weak D call TRBD2 (6 bases). The germline CDR1 and CDR2 sequences are LNHDA and SQIVND (reference sequence). The CDR3 has 13 residues. V lost 1 base and J 7 bases, leaving 10 bases between the germline ends. The CDR3 nucleotides are TGTGCCAGTAGTATAGCTCAGGAGGGGACCCAGTACTTC. It yields the protein CASSIAQEGTQYF.

V is TRBV5-1 and J is TRBJ2-5, with 9 bases that match TRBD1. Germline V CDR1 and CDR2: SGHRS, YFSETQ. V was clipped by 0 bases and J by 4 bases; unmatched bases: 4. The CDR3 contains 15 residues. CDR3 DNA sequence: TGCGCCAGCAGCTTGGGTGGACAGGGGAGAGAGACCCAGTACTTC. It encodes CASSLGGQGRETQYF.

The chain combines TRBV25-1 with TRBJ1-1, with a weak D call TRBD1 (5 bases). The CDR3 is made up of 15 amino acids. V was cut by 7 bases and J by 8 bases, with 23 bases left in between. Germline CDR1 reads MGHDK; CDR2 reads SYGVNS. The CDR3 sequence: CASTPESIGAGEAFF. The CDR3 DNA follows: TGTGCCAGCACCCCAGAGTCCATAGGGGCGGGGGAAGCTTTCTTT.

The V call is TRBV24-1, the J call TRBJ2-5; 8 positions match TRBD1. The germline gives CDR1 KGHDR, CDR2 SFDVKD. This CDR3 contains 15 residues. Trimming took 0 bases from V and 4 from J; bases not matched to a gene: 3. Written as DNA, the CDR3 is TGTGCCACCAGTGATTTGAGGACAGGGCGAGAGACCCAGTACTTC. This codes for CATSDLRTGRETQYF.

The chain combines TRBV25-1 with TRBJ2-1; tentatively, D is TRBD2 (5 bases). The CDR3 contains 15 residues. Germline values: CDR1 MGHDK, CDR2 SYGVNS. V lost 4 bases, J lost 8 bases, and 18 bases lay in between. CDR3 nucleotide sequence: TGTGCCAGCAGTGGGGCGGGTTCCCTCCGGCATGAGCAGTTCTTC. Protein product: CASSGAGSLRHEQFF.

This chain joins TRBV4-1 and TRBJ1-2, with D unclear. Deletions cut 4 bases from V and 1 base from J, with 7 bases between. Germline lookup yields CDR1 MGHRA and CDR2 YSYEKL. The CDR3 has 13 amino acids. The CDR3 nucleotides read TGCGCCAGCAGCCTCGAGGGTAACTATGGCTACACCTTC. As protein: CASSLEGNYGYTF.

Written as DNA, the CDR3 is TGTGCCAGCAGTGGCAGGGTGTTAGGAGAGACCCAGTACTTC. Protein product: CASSGRVLGETQYF. The chain employs TRBV2 and TRBJ2-5; D possibly corresponds to TRBD1 (5 bases). The germline V and J ends were trimmed by 4 bases and 4 bases, with 13 bases remaining between them. In germline, CDR1 is SNHLY, CDR2 FYNNEI. The CDR3 is 14 amino acids.

This clone has only one observation. The chain uses TRBV7-2 and TRBJ2-1, with D uncertain. This CDR3 contains 13 residues. Germline CDR1 is SGHTA and CDR2 is FQGNSA. Trimming pared 3 bases from V and 1 base from J, leaving 4 bases between. Written as DNA, the CDR3 is TGTGCCAGCAGCTTCTCGTCCTACAATGAGCAGTTCTTC. Encoded protein: CASSFSSYNEQFF.

This clone was seen a handful of times. The chain has TRBV29-1 and TRBJ2-7; weak D call: TRBD1 (7 bases). This CDR3 spans 14 amino acids. CDR1 is SQVTM, CDR2 ANQGSEA, per germline. The CDR3 DNA sequence: TGCAGTGCTGTGTCGGAGGGGGCTATAGGGGAGCAGTACTTC. Translated, it gives CSAVSEGAIGEQYF.

This sequence joins TRBV6-5 and TRBJ1-3; D not certain. V lost 8 bases and J lost 0, with 8 bases in between. Germline V gene lookup returns CDR1 MNHEY and CDR2 SVGAGI. This CDR3 has 13 amino acids. The DNA for the CDR3 is TGTGCCAGCTTACACCACTCTGGAAACACCATATATTTT. Protein product: CASLHHSGNTIYF.

The chain employs TRBV4-3 and TRBJ2-7; 7 nucleotides line up with TRBD2. CDR3 size: 14 residues. The germline V gene encodes CDR1 LGHNA and CDR2 YSLEER. The trim removed 0 bases at V and 3 bases at J, leaving 2 bases unmatched. CDR3 loop: CASSQDGTNYEQYF. CDR3 nucleotide sequence: TGCGCCAGCAGCCAAGACGGGACTAACTACGAGCAGTACTTC.

This chain connects TRBV7-2 to TRBJ1-2, with no clear D. Trimming pared 1 base from V and 7 bases from J, leaving 13 bases between. This CDR3 spans 14 amino acids. Germline assignment: CDR1 SGHTA and CDR2 FQGNSA. Here the CDR3 reads CASSLDGGLSGYTF. CDR3 nucleotide sequence: TGTGCCAGCAGCTTAGATGGAGGGTTGAGTGGCTACACCTTC.

The chain is built from TRBV6-4 and TRBJ2-2, with 8 bases fitting TRBD1. Germline lookup yields CDR1 MRHNA and CDR2 SNTAGT. After removal of 3 bases from V and 4 bases from J, the junction contained 1 base not matched to a gene. The CDR3 has 14 amino acids. The CDR3 spells CASSEQGGTGELFF. The CDR3 DNA is TGTGCCAGCAGTGAACAGGGGGGCACCGGGGAGCTGTTTTTT.

The genes are TRBV30 and TRBJ2-1; TRBD2 matches at 9 bases. V lost 2 bases, J lost 1 base, and 12 bases stayed unmatched. This CDR3 comprises 18 residues. Germline lookup yields CDR1 GTSNPN and CDR2 SVGIG (reference sequence). The CDR3 DNA follows: TGTGCCTGGAGTCGTGGGCTAGCGGGGTTTGGGTCCTACAATGAGCAGTTCTTC. Its translation is CAWSRGLAGFGSYNEQFF.

The chain recombines TRBV27 with TRBJ2-1, with 11 bases that match TRBD2. The germline V gene has CDR1 MNHEY and CDR2 SMNVEV (reference sequence). The CDR3 loop spans 15 amino acids. The V segment lost 5 bases and the J segment 0 bases; nucleotides outside the gene matches: 0. CDR3 sequence: CASSLAGGSYNEQFF. The CDR3 region has the DNA TGTGCCAGCAGTCTAGCGGGGGGCTCCTACAATGAGCAGTTCTTC.

This clone came up once. The gene calls are TRBV2 and TRBJ2-5; 8 nucleotides line up with TRBD1. Germline CDR1 reads SNHLY; CDR2 reads FYNNEI. The CDR3 runs 15 residues. The V gene end was trimmed by 7 bases and the J gene end by 5 bases; junction bases not matched to a gene: 12. In DNA, the CDR3 is TGTGCCAGCACACCCCCGGGACAGGCGCGGGAGACCCAGTACTTC. This codes for CASTPPGQARETQYF.

The V gene is TRBV6-5, the J gene TRBJ2-7; 12 bases match TRBD2. The V gene end was trimmed by 8 bases and the J gene end by 2 bases; junction bases not matched to a gene: 4. Germline V gene sequence: CDR1 MNHEY, CDR2 SVGAGI. The CDR3 spans 14 residues. CDR3 nucleotides: TGTGCCAGCGTTACTAGCGGGGGGACCTACGAGCAGTACTTC. It translates to CASVTSGGTYEQYF.

The chain has TRBV10-3 and TRBJ1-4, with D unclear. Trimming stripped 3 bases from V and 11 bases from J, with 7 bases between. Germline values: CDR1 ENHRY, CDR2 SYGVKD. This CDR3 comprises 11 residues. The DNA for the CDR3 is TGTGCCATCAGTGAAAGCGGGAAACTGTTTTTT. Translated, it gives CAISESGKLFF.

This clone was counted between two and nine times. The gene calls are TRBV7-2 and TRBJ1-5, with D possibly TRBD1 on 6 matching bases. This CDR3 region has 19 residues. Trimming removed 1 base at V and 0 bases at J, with 19 bases between. CDR1 SGHTA and CDR2 FQGNSA come from the germline V gene. The CDR3 nucleotides are TGTGCCAGCAGCTTAGGGGTGGACAGACAGGCTTATAGCAATCAGCCCCAGCATTTT. Its translation is CASSLGVDRQAYSNQPQHF.

The chain uses TRBV6-2 or TRBV6-3 and TRBJ1-5; 8 bases are a match to TRBD1. Germline V lookup: CDR1 MNHEY, CDR2 SVGEGT. CDR3 size: 18 residues. V lost 0 bases and J lost 0; bases outside the gene matches: 7. The chain's CDR3 is CASSYSPAGGRSNQPQHF. The DNA of the CDR3 is TGTGCCAGCAGTTACTCGCCCGCAGGGGGCCGTAGCAATCAGCCCCAGCATTTT.

The rearrangement uses TRBV9 and TRBJ2-5, with 10 bases lining up with TRBD2. CDR1 is SGDLS and CDR2 is YYNGEE in the germline V gene. V gave up 4 bases and J gave up 2 bases; unmatched junction bases: 5. The CDR3 contains 15 residues. CDR3 loop: CASSKRTSGQETQYF. For the CDR3, the DNA is TGTGCCAGCAGCAAGCGGACTAGCGGACAAGAGACCCAGTACTTC. Combining the CDR3 with reference TRBV9 and TRBJ2-5 gives the whole variable domain DSGVTQTPKHLITATGQRVTLRCSPRSGDLSVYWYQQSLDQGLQFLIQYYNGEERAKGNILERFSAQQFPDLHSELNLSSLELGDSALYFCASSKRTSGQETQYFGPGTRLLVL.

This chain links TRBV21-1 with TRBJ2-5; TRBD2, the D gene given by the table, was not confirmed from the DNA. TRBV21-1 is termed a pseudogene. CDR3 length: 11 residues. The CDR3 sequence: CASSHTRAQYF. The CDR3 DNA reads as TGTGCCAGCAGCCATACTCGGGCCCAGTACTTC.

This sequence joins TRBV3-1 (or the pseudogene TRBV3-2) and TRBJ2-2; D is uncertain. V lost 4 bases, J lost 2 bases, and 2 bases lay in between. Germline V CDR1 and CDR2: LGHDT, YNNKEL (reference sequence). The CDR3 has 12 residues. The CDR3 nucleotides read TGTGCCAGCAGCCTAAACACCGGGGAGCTGTTTTTT. Protein product: CASSLNTGELFF.

The J gene is TRBJ2-7, the V gene TRBV28; 11 positions agree with TRBD2. The V gene end was trimmed by 6 bases and the J gene end by 2 bases; junction bases not matched to a gene: 6. This CDR3 comprises 15 residues. The germline gives CDR1 MDHEN, CDR2 SYDVKM. The CDR3: CASRVTSGVTYEQYF. CDR3 in DNA: TGTGCCAGCAGGGTGACTAGCGGGGTAACCTACGAGCAGTACTTC.

The rearrangement joins TRBV9 to TRBJ1-6, with 9 bases that match TRBD1. The germline V gene has CDR1 SGDLS and CDR2 YYNGEE. CDR3 length: 15 amino acids. V shed 2 bases and J 7 bases; nucleotides not matched to a gene: 4. This CDR3 reads CASSVTGTGNSPLHF. The DNA for the CDR3 is TGTGCCAGCAGCGTCACAGGGACAGGGAATTCACCCCTCCACTTT.